This TCR beta chain appears in the sequencing data of a study of T cell clonotyping in hematopoietic cell transplantation. Libraries were prepared by immunoSEQ multiplex PCR; TCRdb keeps only in-frame clonotypes and omits some of them. In the table there are about 10,000 clones, about half of which are singletons. Blood collection times were about day -28 and days 30, 100, 180 posttransplant. Note on this clone: The antigen is unknown.

Broader study findings: Cells were unsorted, so CD4 and CD8 contributions were not separated. Recipient TCR diversity dropped after transplant; expanded clonotypes rose from day 30 to 180. Broader posttransplant TCR repertoire diversity was predicted by graft donor and pretransplant recipient Inverse Simpson Index values.

V dropped 7 bases and J dropped 7; count of bases not matched to a gene: 4. This CDR3 region has 12 residues. Germline V gene data show CDR1 as MDHEN and CDR2 as SYDVKM. The rearrangement joins TRBV28 to TRBJ1-2, with 9 bases matching TRBD1. Here the sequenced sample was peripheral blood mononuclear cells, taken 100 days after allogeneic stem cell transplant. The TCR comes from a female patient aged 45-60 years who had an allogeneic stem cell transplant from an unrelated donor, so the T cells may come from the graft donor. Some clones in this sample may be carry-over from other donors' samples. CDR3 in DNA: TGTGCCAGCATCACAGGGGGCGGTGGCTACACCTTC. This codes for CASITGGGGYTF.